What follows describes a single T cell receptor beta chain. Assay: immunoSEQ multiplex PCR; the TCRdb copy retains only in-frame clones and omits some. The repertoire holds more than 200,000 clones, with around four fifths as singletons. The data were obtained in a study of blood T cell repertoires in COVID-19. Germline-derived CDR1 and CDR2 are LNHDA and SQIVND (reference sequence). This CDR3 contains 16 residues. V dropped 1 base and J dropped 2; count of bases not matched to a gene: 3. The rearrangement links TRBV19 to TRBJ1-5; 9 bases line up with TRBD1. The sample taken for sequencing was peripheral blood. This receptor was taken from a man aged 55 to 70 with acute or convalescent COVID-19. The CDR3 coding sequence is TGTGCCAGTAGTATAGTGCGGACAGGGGGCAATCAGCCCCAGCATTTT. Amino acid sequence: CASSIVRTGGNQPQHF.